Following are 11 T cell receptor beta chains from one sample sequenced in a study of blood T cells in healthy people across ages. Alongside a J-beta primer mix, a sample-barcoded 5' primer served in a second PCR lasting about 6 to 12 cycles. MiXCR was run by TCRdb on the 5' RACE reads, yielding one entry per CDR3 protein. This table holds some 850,000 distinct CDR3 sequences, approximately 24% found once. These data also formed part of another study, on T cells of mothers and their children.

Sequenced input: blood. Receptor source: a boy aged 10-17 years in good health.

This clonotype appeared a single time. The rearrangement joins TRBV20-1 to TRBJ2-3; no definite D call. The CDR3 spans 15 residues. V was clipped by 0 bases and J by 0 bases, with 10 bases between them. Germline V gives CDR1 DFQATT, CDR2 SNEGSKA (reference sequence). CDR3 DNA: TGCAGTGCTAGAGATTTTCTGGGGAGCACAGATACGCAGTATTTT. It yields the protein CSARDFLGSTDTQYF.

A few counts support this clonotype. J is TRBJ2-5 and V is TRBV30; TRBD1 matches at 7 bases. The J segment lost 0 bases and the V segment lost 4 bases, leaving 2 bases of the junction unmatched. The germline V gene has CDR1 GTSNPN and CDR2 SVGIG (reference sequence). The CDR3 is 13 amino acids. The CDR3 here is CAWKTGHQETQYF. The CDR3 bases are TGTGCCTGGAAGACAGGGCACCAAGAGACCCAGTACTTC.

This clonotype was detected a few times. The J gene is TRBJ2-7, the V gene TRBV20-1, with 7 bases that match TRBD2. The CDR3 is 12 residues long. V lost 0 bases to trimming and J lost 6 bases; unmatched junction nucleotides: 2. CDR1 and CDR2 (germline): DFQATT, SNEGSKA (reference sequence). The CDR3 is CSARDPGGEQYF. In DNA, the CDR3 is TGCAGTGCTAGAGATCCGGGGGGCGAGCAGTACTTC.

This clonotype came up once. The V and J genes are TRBV6-1 and TRBJ1-3, with D possibly being TRBD1 (6 bases). V was shortened by 7 bases and J by 4 bases, with 14 bases between the two germline ends. There are 14 residues in the CDR3. Germline lookup yields CDR1 MNHNS and CDR2 SASEGT. The CDR3 sequence: CASNVAGDGNTIYF. In DNA form, the CDR3 reads TGTGCCAGCAACGTCGCAGGGGACGGAAACACCATATATTTT.

This clonotype was seen a few times. The V gene is TRBV12-3 or TRBV12-4, the J gene TRBJ2-4, with 9 bases matching TRBD1. J was trimmed by 8 bases and V by 5 bases; bases with no gene match: 7. This CDR3 contains 14 residues. For the CDR3, the DNA is TGTGCCAGCAGTCCTCGGGACAGGGTGGACATTCAGTACTTC. This codes for CASSPRDRVDIQYF.

V and J are TRBV20-1 and TRBJ2-4, with D hard to call. The CDR3 loop spans 12 amino acids. The V gene's germline CDR1 is DFQATT and CDR2 SNEGSKA (reference sequence). Trimming took off 3 bases at V and 8 bases at J, with 11 bases between the two ends. The CDR3 bases are TGCAGTGCTAGCGCGAACGTTGACATTCAGTACTTC. Translating gives CSASANVDIQYF.

The table lists this clonotype with a few counts. At one of its ends the junction is not consistent with the germline gene, which may arise from a read error. The chain recombines TRBV20-1 with TRBJ2-5, with 14 bases matching TRBD2. The germline V gene has CDR1 DFQATT and CDR2 SNEGSKA (reference sequence). This CDR3 is built from 15 residues. This CDR3 reads CSAFRLAGGREAQYF. The CDR3, as DNA: TGCAGTGCCTTCCGACTAGCGGGGGGGAGAGAGGCCCAGTACTTC.

This chain uses TRBV4-1 with TRBJ1-6; 8 nucleotides agree with TRBD1. Looked up from germline, CDR1 is MGHRA and CDR2 is YSYEKL. Trimming took 4 bases from V and 8 from J; bases not matched to a gene: 13. The CDR3 length is 17 residues. The CDR3 bases are TGCGCCAGCAGCCTTAACAGATACGGACAGGGCTATTCACCCCTCCACTTT. This translates into CASSLNRYGQGYSPLHF.

This clonotype was seen a few times. The J gene is TRBJ2-7, the V gene TRBV4-1; D may correspond to TRBD1 or TRBD2 (5 bases each). This CDR3 spans 13 amino acids. The ends were cut back, 4 bases at V and 3 bases at J, with 10 bases in the middle. CDR1 MGHRA and CDR2 YSYEKL come from the germline V gene. The CDR3 nucleotides read TGCGCCAGCAGCCGGGTTGGGGGCTACGAGCAGTACTTC. Translating gives CASSRVGGYEQYF.

This clonotype was found a few times. V gene TRBV6-1 combines with J gene TRBJ1-4; D remains ambiguous. CDR1 is MNHNS and CDR2 is SASEGT in the germline V gene. Deletions cut 1 base from V and 8 bases from J, with 14 bases between. This CDR3 has 15 amino acids. For the CDR3, the DNA is TGTGCCAGCAGTGAAGAGGCGGGAGGCGCAGAAAAACTGTTTTTT. This codes for CASSEEAGGAEKLFF.

This clonotype has a handful of counts. Its ends do not fully match the called genes, so a read error is possible. The gene calls are TRBV20-1 and TRBJ2-5; D gene ambiguous. The end of the DNA is better explained by TRBJ2-1, so the J call may be wrong. Germline V gives CDR1 DFQATT, CDR2 SNEGSKA (reference sequence). This CDR3 spans 13 amino acids. As DNA, the CDR3 is TGCGGTGCCCCCAGGCAGGTATCCAATGAGCAGTTCTTC. It codes for CGAPRQVSNEQFF.